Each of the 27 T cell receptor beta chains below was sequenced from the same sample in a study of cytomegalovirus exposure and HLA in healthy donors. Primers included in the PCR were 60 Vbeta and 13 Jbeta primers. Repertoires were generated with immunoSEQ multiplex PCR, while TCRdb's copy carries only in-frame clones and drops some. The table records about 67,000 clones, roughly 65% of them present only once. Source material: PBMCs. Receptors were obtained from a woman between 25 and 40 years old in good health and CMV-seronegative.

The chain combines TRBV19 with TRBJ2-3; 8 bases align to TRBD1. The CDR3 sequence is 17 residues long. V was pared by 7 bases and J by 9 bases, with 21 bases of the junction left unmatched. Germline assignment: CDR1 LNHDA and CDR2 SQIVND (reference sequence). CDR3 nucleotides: TGTGCCAGTATTCGTACGCGCGAGGGGGCTTACAGGGGGACGCAGTATTTT. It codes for CASIRTREGAYRGTQYF.

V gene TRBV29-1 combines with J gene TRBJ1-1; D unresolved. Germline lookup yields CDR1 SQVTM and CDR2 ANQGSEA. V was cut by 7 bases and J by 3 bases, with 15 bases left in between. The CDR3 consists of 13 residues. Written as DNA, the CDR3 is TGCAGCGCGGACGGGAAGTTAGACACTGAAGCTTTCTTT. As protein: CSADGKLDTEAFF.

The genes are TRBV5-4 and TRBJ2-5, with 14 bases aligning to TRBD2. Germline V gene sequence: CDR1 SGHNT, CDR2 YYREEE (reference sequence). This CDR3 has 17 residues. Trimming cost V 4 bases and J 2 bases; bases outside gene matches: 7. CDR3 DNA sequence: TGTGCCAGCAGCCTCGGACTAGCGGGGGGTGAGCAAGAGACCCAGTACTTC. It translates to CASSLGLAGGEQETQYF.

CDR3 DNA sequence: TGTGCCAGCAGCTTAGGCAGGGGGCCTGAAAAACTGTTTTTT. Translating gives CASSLGRGPEKLFF. This chain uses TRBV13 with TRBJ1-4; TRBD1 aligns across 8 bases. The germline CDR1 and CDR2 sequences are PRHDT and FYEKMQ (reference sequence). The CDR3 consists of 14 residues. The V segment lost 0 bases and the J segment 7 bases; nucleotides outside the gene matches: 1.

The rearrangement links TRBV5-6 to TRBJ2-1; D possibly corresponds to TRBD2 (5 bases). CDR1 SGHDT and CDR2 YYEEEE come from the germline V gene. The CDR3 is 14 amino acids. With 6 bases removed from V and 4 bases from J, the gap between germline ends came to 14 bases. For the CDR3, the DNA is TGTGCCAGCACCCCCTGGGGAGAGTACAATGAGCAGTTCTTC. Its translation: CASTPWGEYNEQFF.

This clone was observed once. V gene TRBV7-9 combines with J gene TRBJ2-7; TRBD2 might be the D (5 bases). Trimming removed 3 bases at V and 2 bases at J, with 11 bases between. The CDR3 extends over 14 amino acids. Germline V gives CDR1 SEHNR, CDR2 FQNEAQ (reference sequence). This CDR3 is CASSFMQRPYEQYF. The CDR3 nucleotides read TGTGCCAGCAGCTTTATGCAGCGGCCCTACGAGCAGTACTTC. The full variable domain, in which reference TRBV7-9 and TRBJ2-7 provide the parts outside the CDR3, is DTGVSQNPRHKITKRGQNVTFRCDPISEHNRLYWYRQTLGQGPEFLTYFQNEAQLEKSRLLSDRFSAERPKGSFSTLEIQRTEQGDSAMYLCASSFMQRPYEQYFGPGTRLTVT.

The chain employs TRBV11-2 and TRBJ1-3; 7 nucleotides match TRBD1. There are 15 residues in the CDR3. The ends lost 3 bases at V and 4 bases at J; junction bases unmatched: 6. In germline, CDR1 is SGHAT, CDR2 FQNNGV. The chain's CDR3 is CASSFRQGEGNTIYF. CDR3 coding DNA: TGTGCCAGCAGCTTCAGACAGGGAGAAGGAAACACCATATATTTT.

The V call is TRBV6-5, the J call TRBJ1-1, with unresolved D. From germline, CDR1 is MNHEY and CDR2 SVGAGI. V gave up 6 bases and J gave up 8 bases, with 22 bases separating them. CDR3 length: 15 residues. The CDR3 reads CASRVARHGIKEAFF. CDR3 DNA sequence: TGTGCCAGCAGAGTTGCGAGACACGGAATCAAAGAAGCTTTCTTT.

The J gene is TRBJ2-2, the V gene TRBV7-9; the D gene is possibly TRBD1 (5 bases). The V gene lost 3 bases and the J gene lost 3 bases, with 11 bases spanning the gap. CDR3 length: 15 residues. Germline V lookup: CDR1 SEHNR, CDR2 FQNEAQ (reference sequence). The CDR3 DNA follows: TGTGCCAGCAGCTTGCGCAGGGAAGACACCGGGGAGCTGTTTTTT. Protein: CASSLRREDTGELFF.

CDR3 bases: TGTGCCGCTACCTACTTAACAGATACGCAGTATTTT. Translation gives CAATYLTDTQYF. This chain connects TRBV30 to TRBJ2-3; D unclear. The CDR3 has 12 residues. CDR1 is GTSNPN and CDR2 is SVGIG in the germline V gene (reference sequence). Trimming shortened V by 8 bases and J by 3 bases, and 12 bases separated the two germline ends.

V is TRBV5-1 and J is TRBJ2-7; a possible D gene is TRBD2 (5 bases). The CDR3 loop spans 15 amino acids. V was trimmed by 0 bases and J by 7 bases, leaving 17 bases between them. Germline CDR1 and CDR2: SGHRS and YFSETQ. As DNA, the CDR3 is TGCGCCAGCAGCTTGGACGGGAACCCACCGGGGGAGCAGTACTTC. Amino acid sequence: CASSLDGNPPGEQYF.

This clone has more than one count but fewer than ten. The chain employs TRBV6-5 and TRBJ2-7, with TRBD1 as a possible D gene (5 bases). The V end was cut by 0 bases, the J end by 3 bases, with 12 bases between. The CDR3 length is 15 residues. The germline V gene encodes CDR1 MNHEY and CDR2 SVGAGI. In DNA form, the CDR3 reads TGTGCCAGCAGTTACTCCCTGGACGACAGCTACGAGCAGTACTTC. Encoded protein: CASSYSLDDSYEQYF.

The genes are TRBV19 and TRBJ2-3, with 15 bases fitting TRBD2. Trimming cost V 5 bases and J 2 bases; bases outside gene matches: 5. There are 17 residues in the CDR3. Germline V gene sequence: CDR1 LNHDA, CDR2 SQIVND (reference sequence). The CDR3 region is CASSVGLAGGITDTQYF. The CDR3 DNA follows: TGTGCCAGTAGTGTCGGACTAGCGGGGGGGATCACAGATACGCAGTATTTT. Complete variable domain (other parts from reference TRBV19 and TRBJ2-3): DGGITQSPKYLFRKEGQNVTLSCEQNLNHDAMYWYRQDPGQGLRLIYYSQIVNDFQKGDIAEGYSVSREKKESFPLTVTSAQKNPTAFYLCASSVGLAGGITDTQYFGPGTRLTVL.

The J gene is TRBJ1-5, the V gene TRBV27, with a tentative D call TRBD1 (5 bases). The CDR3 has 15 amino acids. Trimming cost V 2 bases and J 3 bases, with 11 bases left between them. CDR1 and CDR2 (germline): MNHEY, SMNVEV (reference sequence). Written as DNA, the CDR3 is TGTGCCAGCAGTTTAAAGGGGCCGATCAATCAGCCCCAGCATTTT. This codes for CASSLKGPINQPQHF.

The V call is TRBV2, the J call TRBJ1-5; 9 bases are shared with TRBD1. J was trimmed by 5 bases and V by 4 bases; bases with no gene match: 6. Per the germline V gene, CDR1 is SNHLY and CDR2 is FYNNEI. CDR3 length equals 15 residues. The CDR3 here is CASSGQGVRYQPQHF. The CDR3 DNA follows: TGTGCCAGCAGTGGACAGGGGGTTAGGTATCAGCCCCAGCATTTT. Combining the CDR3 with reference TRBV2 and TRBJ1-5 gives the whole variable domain EPEVTQTPSHQVTQMGQEVILRCVPISNHLYFYWYRQILGQKVEFLVSFYNNEISEKSEIFDDQFSVERPDGSNFTLKIRSTKLEDSAMYFCASSGQGVRYQPQHFGDGTRLSIL.

CDR3 bases: TGTGCCAGCAGCTTAATGGGGGGCCAAGAGACCCAGTACTTC. Encoded protein: CASSLMGGQETQYF. This sequence joins TRBV7-9 and TRBJ2-5; D may be TRBD2 (6 bases). Deletions cut 2 bases from V and 1 base from J, with 8 bases between. The CDR3 loop spans 14 amino acids. The germline V gene encodes CDR1 SEHNR and CDR2 FQNEAQ (reference sequence).

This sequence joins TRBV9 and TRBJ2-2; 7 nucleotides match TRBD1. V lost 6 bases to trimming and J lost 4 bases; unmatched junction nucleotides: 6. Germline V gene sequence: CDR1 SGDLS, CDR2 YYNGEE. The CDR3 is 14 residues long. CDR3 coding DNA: TGTGCCAGCACAAAGACAGGGAGCACCGGGGAGCTGTTTTTT. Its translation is CASTKTGSTGELFF.

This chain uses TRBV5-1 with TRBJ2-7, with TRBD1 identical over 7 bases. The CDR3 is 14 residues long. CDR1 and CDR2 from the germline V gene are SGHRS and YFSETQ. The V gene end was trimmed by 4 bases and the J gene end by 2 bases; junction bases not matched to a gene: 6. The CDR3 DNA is TGCGCCAGCAGCGTTTACAGGGGTACCTACGAGCAGTACTTC. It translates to CASSVYRGTYEQYF.

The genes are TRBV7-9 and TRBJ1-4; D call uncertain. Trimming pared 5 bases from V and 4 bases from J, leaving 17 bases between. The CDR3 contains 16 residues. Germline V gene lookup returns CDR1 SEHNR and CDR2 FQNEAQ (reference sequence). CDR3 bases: TGTGCCAGCAGCCCCTGGGTTACGGAGAATAATGAAAAACTGTTTTTT. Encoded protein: CASSPWVTENNEKLFF.

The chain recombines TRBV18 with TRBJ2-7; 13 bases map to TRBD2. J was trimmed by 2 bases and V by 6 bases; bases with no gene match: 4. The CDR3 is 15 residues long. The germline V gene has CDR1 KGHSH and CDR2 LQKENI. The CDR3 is CASSQLAGGPYEQYF. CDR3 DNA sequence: TGTGCCAGCTCGCAACTAGCGGGGGGGCCCTACGAGCAGTACTTC.

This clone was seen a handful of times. The CDR3 loop is CASSFRRNTIYF. CDR3 DNA sequence: TGTGCCAGCAGTTTTCGCCGGAACACCATATATTTT. The chain recombines TRBV28 with TRBJ1-3, with D uncertain. The CDR3 runs 12 residues. Germline values: CDR1 MDHEN, CDR2 SYDVKM. Trimming removed 3 bases from V and 7 bases from J, with 7 bases in between.

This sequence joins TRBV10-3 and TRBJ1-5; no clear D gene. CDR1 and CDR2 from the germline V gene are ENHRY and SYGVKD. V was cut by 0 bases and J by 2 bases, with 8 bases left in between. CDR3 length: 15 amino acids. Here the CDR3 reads CAISESRSGNQPQHF. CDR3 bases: TGTGCCATCAGTGAGTCGAGGTCAGGCAATCAGCCCCAGCATTTT.

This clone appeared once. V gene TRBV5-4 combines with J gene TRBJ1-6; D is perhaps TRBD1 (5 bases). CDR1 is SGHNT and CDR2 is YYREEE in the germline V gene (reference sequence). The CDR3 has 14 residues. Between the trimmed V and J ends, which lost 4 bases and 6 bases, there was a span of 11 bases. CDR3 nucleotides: TGTGCCAGCAGCCGGGGGAACTCTAATTCACCCCTCCACTTT. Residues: CASSRGNSNSPLHF.

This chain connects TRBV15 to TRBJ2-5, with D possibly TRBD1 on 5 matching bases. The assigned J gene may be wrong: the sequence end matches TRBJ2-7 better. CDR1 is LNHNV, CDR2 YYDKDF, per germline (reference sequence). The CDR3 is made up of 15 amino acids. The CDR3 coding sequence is TGTGCCACCAGCAGAGATACGATAAAGGGGCGCGAGCAGTACTTC. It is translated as CATSRDTIKGREQYF.

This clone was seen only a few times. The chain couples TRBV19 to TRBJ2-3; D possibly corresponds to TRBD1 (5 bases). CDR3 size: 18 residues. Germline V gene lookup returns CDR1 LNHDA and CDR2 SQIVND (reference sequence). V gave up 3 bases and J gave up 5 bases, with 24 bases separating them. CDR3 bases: TGTGCCAGTAGTATGTCCCCCCGTGGGGCGGAAGGGGAAGATACGCAGTATTTT. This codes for CASSMSPRGAEGEDTQYF.

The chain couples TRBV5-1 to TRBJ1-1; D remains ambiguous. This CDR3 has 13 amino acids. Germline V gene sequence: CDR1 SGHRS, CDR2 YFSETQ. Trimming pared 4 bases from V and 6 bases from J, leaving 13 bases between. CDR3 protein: CASSERENAEAFF. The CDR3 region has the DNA TGCGCCAGCAGCGAAAGGGAGAATGCTGAAGCTTTCTTT.

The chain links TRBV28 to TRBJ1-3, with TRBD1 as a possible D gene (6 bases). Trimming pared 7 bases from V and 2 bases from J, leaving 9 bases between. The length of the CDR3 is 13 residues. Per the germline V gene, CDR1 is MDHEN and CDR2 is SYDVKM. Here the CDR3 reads CASKSGAGNTIYF. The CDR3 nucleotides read TGTGCCAGCAAATCAGGGGCTGGAAACACCATATATTTT.